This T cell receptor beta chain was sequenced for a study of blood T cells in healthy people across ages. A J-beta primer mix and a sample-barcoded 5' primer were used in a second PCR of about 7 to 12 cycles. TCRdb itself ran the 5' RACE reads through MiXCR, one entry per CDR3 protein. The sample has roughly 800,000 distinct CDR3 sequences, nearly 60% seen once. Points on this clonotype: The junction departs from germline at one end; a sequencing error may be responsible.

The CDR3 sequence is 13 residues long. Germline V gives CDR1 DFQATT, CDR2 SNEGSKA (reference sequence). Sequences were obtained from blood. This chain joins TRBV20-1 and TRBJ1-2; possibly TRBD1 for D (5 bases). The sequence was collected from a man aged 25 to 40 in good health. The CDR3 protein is CSTRETGLHGYTF. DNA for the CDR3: TGCAGTACTAGAGAGACGGGACTTCATGGCTACACCTTC.